The rows below give T cell receptor beta chains drawn from one sample of a study of blood T cell repertoires in COVID-19. Assay: immunoSEQ multiplex PCR; the TCRdb copy retains only in-frame clones and omits some. The table has tens of thousands of clones, approximately 81% seen once. Sequencing was done on a sample of peripheral blood. The receptors stem from an older woman with acute or convalescent COVID-19. Each CDR3 is given with its conserved first and last residue. A D gene is named only where the DNA matches it firmly. A clone size is listed for some rows: how often the clone was seen (once, few, many), or a class if it is expanded.

d_gene | j_gene | abundance | v_gene | CDR3aa | CDR3nt
TRBD2 | TRBJ2-1 | . | TRBV9 | CASSMGLAGWEQFF | TGTGCCAGCAGCATGGGACTAGCGGGGTGGGAGCAGTTCTTC
. | TRBJ1-1 | few | TRBV7-6 | CASSFRQVTEAFF | TGTGCCAGCAGCTTCAGGCAGGTCACTGAAGCTTTCTTT
. | TRBJ1-2 | . | TRBV27 | CASSRLGAGNYGYTF | TGTGCCAGCAGTCGCCTAGGGGCCGGAAACTATGGCTACACCTTC
TRBD2 | TRBJ2-3 | . | TRBV11-3 | CASSAGIAGGTDTQYF | TGTGCCAGCAGCGCAGGAATAGCGGGGGGCACAGATACGCAGTATTTT
. | TRBJ2-5 | . | TRBV7-2 | CASSSGGLVATQYF | TGTGCCAGCAGCTCAGGGGGACTAGTGGCGACCCAGTACTTC
. | TRBJ1-4 | . | TRBV12-3/TRBV12-4 | CASSLGQGGKLFF | TGTGCCAGCAGTTTAGGTCAGGGAGGAAAACTGTTTTTT
. | TRBJ1-1 | once | TRBV6-4 | CASSATRNTEAFF | TGTGCCAGCAGTGCGACAAGGAACACTGAAGCTTTCTTT
. | TRBJ1-2 | . | TRBV5-1 | CASSSRHPGYTF | TGCGCCAGCAGCTCACGACACCCGGGCTACACCTTC
TRBD1 | TRBJ1-5 | . | TRBV9 | CASSLTGGDQPQHF | TGTGCCAGCAGCCTTACAGGGGGGGATCAGCCCCAGCATTTT
TRBD2 | TRBJ2-1 | once | TRBV7-2 | CASSPGGAIYEQFF | TGTGCCAGCAGCCCCGGGGGGGCTATATATGAGCAGTTCTTC
. | TRBJ2-2 | . | TRBV30 | CAWSPISAGELFF | TGTGCCTGGAGTCCTATTAGCGCGGGGGAGCTGTTTTTT
. | TRBJ1-6 | few | TRBV5-6 | CASSLAAGRAPSPLHF | TGTGCCAGCAGCTTGGCCGCTGGCAGGGCACCTTCACCCCTCCACTTT
. | TRBJ1-5 | . | TRBV6-5 | CASSSGFGQPQHF | TGTGCCAGCAGTTCAGGGTTCGGTCAGCCCCAGCATTTT
TRBD1 | TRBJ2-1 | many | TRBV7-9 | CASSFGTGEIYNEQFF | TGTGCCAGCAGCTTCGGGACAGGGGAAATCTACAATGAGCAGTTCTTC
. | TRBJ2-7 | . | TRBV7-7 | CASSPSGGEQYF | TGTGCCAGCAGCCCCTCAGGAGGCGAGCAGTACTTC
. | TRBJ1-1 | . | TRBV11-2 | CASRRNRESSTEAFF | TGTGCCAGCAGGCGGAACAGGGAGTCTAGCACTGAAGCTTTCTTT
. | TRBJ2-1 | . | TRBV30 | CAWSAGDSMFF | TGTGCCTGGAGTGCGGGGGACAGTATGTTCTTC
. | TRBJ1-2 | few | TRBV19 | CASSIDLGGIVYGYTF | TGTGCCAGTAGTATAGATCTCGGAGGGATTGTGTATGGCTACACCTTC
. | TRBJ2-1 | many | TRBV5-1 | CASSLSSYSQYNEQFF | TGCGCCAGCAGCTTGTCGTCCTACAGCCAATACAATGAGCAGTTCTTC
. | TRBJ1-6 | . | TRBV2 | CASRDSNSPLHF | TGTGCCAGCAGGGACAGCAATTCACCCCTCCACTTT
TRBD2 | TRBJ2-2 | . | TRBV7-2 | CASSPGTSGGNTGELFF | TGTGCCAGCAGCCCAGGGACTAGCGGGGGGAACACCGGGGAGCTGTTTTTT
. | TRBJ1-1 | . | TRBV19 | CASSTRGGVNTEAFF | TGTGCCAGTAGCACACGAGGCGGGGTGAACACTGAAGCTTTCTTT
. | TRBJ2-2 | . | TRBV27 | CASSWAQNTGELFF | TGTGCCAGCAGTTGGGCACAGAACACCGGGGAGCTGTTTTTT
TRBD1 | TRBJ1-1 | . | TRBV18 | CASSLRTGQEAFF | TGTGCCAGCTCACTACGGACAGGGCAAGAAGCTTTCTTT
TRBD1 | TRBJ2-5 | . | TRBV19 | CASSGQGLGAQYF | TGTGCCAGTAGCGGACAGGGGTTGGGGGCCCAGTACTTC
TRBD1 | TRBJ2-1 | . | TRBV28 | CASSLTGTGRNEQFF | TGTGCCAGCAGTTTAACCGGGACAGGGAGGAATGAGCAGTTCTTC
TRBD1 | TRBJ1-5 | . | TRBV6-1 | CASSVLDRGHGQPQHF | TGTGCCAGCAGTGTACTGGACAGGGGGCACGGTCAGCCCCAGCATTTT
TRBD1 | TRBJ1-1 | . | TRBV19 | CASSTGQGNTEAFF | TGTGCCAGTAGTACTGGACAGGGGAACACTGAAGCTTTCTTT
. | TRBJ1-1 | once | TRBV10-1 | CASSEGGLNTEAFF | TGCGCCAGCAGTGAAGGAGGGCTGAACACTGAAGCTTTCTTT
TRBD1 | TRBJ1-5 | . | TRBV6-4 | CASSATGMSNQPQHF | TGTGCCAGCAGTGCGACAGGGATGAGCAATCAGCCCCAGCATTTT